One and the same sample provided the 7 T cell receptor beta chains below, sequenced in a study of cytomegalovirus exposure and HLA in healthy donors (dated by TCRdb to about 2017). Receptor amplification or capture employed the immunoSEQ multiplex PCR assay. A mixture of 60 forward primers for TCR Vbeta segments and 13 reverse primers for TCR Jbeta segments was used in the multiplex PCR. The table comes from immuneACCESS by way of TCRdb, which keeps in-frame sequences with V and J called. Part of the clones is missing from these tables; in studies checked, under half for an unresolved V gene and the rest for unknown reasons. The table for this sample lists about 180,000 clones; around 82% of them were counted only once. The biggest ten clones account for about 2.5% of the sample. The sequencing input was PBMCs. The receptors stem from a woman in her 30s in good health and CMV-seropositive.

The V and J genes are TRBV7-9 and TRBJ2-3, with a possible D match to TRBD2 (6 bases). Trimming stripped 2 bases from V and 3 bases from J, with 21 bases between. Germline CDR1 reads SEHNR; CDR2 reads FQNEAQ (reference sequence). The CDR3 totals 18 residues. The CDR3 reads CASSLNALSRTTTDTQYF. CDR3 nucleotide sequence: TGTGCCAGCAGCTTAAACGCCCTGAGCCGGACTACGACAGATACGCAGTATTTT.

J is TRBJ1-5 and V is TRBV30; 11 bases align to TRBD1. The CDR3 is 13 residues long. Trimming at V came to 5 bases and at J to 6 bases, leaving 3 bases not matched to a gene. Germline-derived CDR1 and CDR2 are GTSNPN and SVGIG (reference sequence). The DNA of the CDR3 is TGTGCCTGGGGGACAGGGGGTATTCAGCCCCAGCATTTT. Residues: CAWGTGGIQPQHF.

This chain links TRBV7-2 with TRBJ1-5; possible D gene TRBD1, 5 bases. The V gene's germline CDR1 is SGHTA and CDR2 FQGNSA. There are 15 residues in the CDR3. V gave up 5 bases and J gave up 0 bases, with 11 bases separating them. CDR3 residues: CASSTSGGSNQPQHF. CDR3 DNA sequence: TGTGCCAGCAGCACATCCGGGGGTAGCAATCAGCCCCAGCATTTT.

The chain carries TRBV4-3 and TRBJ2-7, with unresolved D. Deletions cut 1 base from V and 5 bases from J, with 6 bases between. The CDR3 has 12 amino acids. Looked up from germline, CDR1 is LGHNA and CDR2 is YSLEER. Here the CDR3 reads CASSQGSDEQYF. CDR3 DNA: TGCGCCAGCAGCCAAGGGTCGGACGAGCAGTACTTC.

The chain links TRBV10-1 to TRBJ2-2; D unresolved. Germline V gene sequence: CDR1 WNHNN, CDR2 SYGVQD (reference sequence). This CDR3 is built from 12 residues. Trimming left V 6 bases short and J 4 bases short, with 6 bases between. The CDR3 DNA reads TGCGCCAGCAGGGCCCCCACCGGGGAGCTGTTTTTT. Its protein is CASRAPTGELFF.

V usage is TRBV29-1 and J usage is TRBJ2-1, with a tentative D call TRBD2 (6 bases). The germline V and J ends were trimmed by 6 bases and 9 bases, with 18 bases remaining between them. CDR1 and CDR2 (germline): SQVTM, ANQGSEA. This CDR3 is built from 13 residues. In DNA, the CDR3 is TGCAGCGTCGTCCCCTACATGGAGGGTGAGCAGTTCTTC. This encodes CSVVPYMEGEQFF.

A remark on this clone: The junction shows a germline mismatch at one end, possibly a read error. The chain is built from TRBV5-6 and TRBJ2-7; 8 nucleotides match TRBD1. The CDR3 covers 14 residues. Germline-derived CDR1 and CDR2 are SGHDT and YYEEEE. The CDR3 DNA follows: TGTACCAGCAGCAGAGGGACAGGACCCTACGAGCAGTACTTC. Translation gives CTSSRGTGPYEQYF.